A single sample is the source of the 32 T cell receptor beta chains below, sequenced in a study of shared clonotypes between healthy human individuals. Clones were read by immunoSEQ multiplex PCR, and TCRdb kept only the in-frame ones, dropping some. The table has under 2,500,000 clones, 90% to 96% seen once. The sample comprised naive CD4+ T cells sorted from blood. The subset is: CD45RA+ positively selected. Every receptor here comes from a young man in good health.

J is TRBJ2-5 and V is TRBV7-2; no clear D. CDR3 length equals 12 residues. Trimming removed 5 bases at V and 5 bases at J, with 9 bases between. The germline V gene has CDR1 SGHTA and CDR2 FQGNSA. CDR3 nucleotide sequence: TGTGCCAGCAGCCCCGACACGGAGACCCAGTACTTC. This encodes CASSPDTETQYF.

This clone appeared once. The J gene is TRBJ2-5, the V gene TRBV9, with D possibly matching TRBD2 (6 bases). The germline CDR1 and CDR2 sequences are SGDLS and YYNGEE. V gave up 0 bases and J gave up 5 bases, with 17 bases separating them. This CDR3 comprises 16 residues. This chain's CDR3 is CASSVEISGPGETQYF. In DNA form, the CDR3 reads TGTGCCAGCAGCGTAGAGATTAGCGGTCCGGGGGAGACCCAGTACTTC.

As for this clone: Within the sample, other DNA sequences also encode this same CDR3. The chain combines TRBV28 with TRBJ2-2, with D unclear. The germline V and J ends were trimmed by 7 bases and 1 base, with 4 bases remaining between them. Germline lookup yields CDR1 MDHEN and CDR2 SYDVKM. The CDR3 is 12 residues long. Written as DNA, the CDR3 is TGTGCCAGCAAAGGGAACACCGGGGAGCTGTTTTTT. This translates into CASKGNTGELFF.

The rearrangement uses TRBV27 and TRBJ1-2; the D is unclear. Trimming removed 4 bases at V and 2 bases at J, with 17 bases between. From germline, CDR1 is MNHEY and CDR2 SMNVEV (reference sequence). The CDR3 length is 16 residues. The CDR3 DNA follows: TGTGCCAGCAGTTCCCTCCCCAGGCGCCCCAACTATGGCTACACCTTC. Translated, it gives CASSSLPRRPNYGYTF.

V is TRBV10-3 and J is TRBJ2-7, with 8 bases aligning to TRBD2. Trimming at V came to 0 bases and at J to 5 bases, leaving 9 bases not matched to a gene. Germline CDR1 reads ENHRY; CDR2 reads SYGVKD. The CDR3 length is 16 residues. The CDR3 DNA is TGTGCCATCAGTGAGTCGTTCGGGGGGGCACCCCACGAGCAGTACTTC. It encodes CAISESFGGAPHEQYF.

The table lists this clone with a count of one. The chain combines TRBV6-1 with TRBJ1-5; no definite D call. The V end lost 6 bases, the J end lost 12 bases, and 12 bases lay between the germline ends. Germline V gene data show CDR1 as MNHNS and CDR2 as SASEGT. The CDR3 has 11 residues. Written as DNA, the CDR3 is TGTGCCAGCAGCGAAAATAAGCTCCAGCATTTT. It codes for CASSENKLQHF.

The chain has TRBV5-6 and TRBJ2-4, with 9 bases aligning to TRBD1. Per germline, CDR1 SGHDT and CDR2 YYEEEE. There are 17 residues in the CDR3. With V trimmed by 3 bases and J by 0 bases, 7 bases remained unmatched. The CDR3 nucleotides are TGTGCCAGCAGCTCGCGGGACAGGGCTTTAGCCAAAAACATTCAGTACTTC. Translation gives CASSSRDRALAKNIQYF.

This chain connects TRBV6-1 to TRBJ2-7, with a tentative D call TRBD2 (5 bases). Looked up from germline, CDR1 is MNHNS and CDR2 is SASEGT. The CDR3 has 14 residues. V was cut by 4 bases and J by 8 bases, with 18 bases left in between. The CDR3 protein is CASSAGLFITKQYF. The CDR3 DNA reads TGTGCCAGCAGTGCCGGACTCTTTATTACGAAGCAGTACTTC.

This clone was recorded a few times. This chain uses TRBV29-1 with TRBJ1-2, with D perhaps matching TRBD1 (5 bases). Trimming took off 3 bases at V and 0 bases at J, with 8 bases between the two ends. The length of the CDR3 is 13 residues. Germline V gene lookup returns CDR1 SQVTM and CDR2 ANQGSEA. The CDR3 region is CSVEGVPNYGYTF. The DNA for the CDR3 is TGCAGCGTTGAGGGGGTTCCTAACTATGGCTACACCTTC. The full variable domain, its missing parts supplied by reference TRBV29-1 and TRBJ1-2, is SAVISQKPSRDICQRGTSLTIQCQVDSQVTMMFWYRQQPGQSLTLIATANQGSEATYESGFVIDKFPISRPNLTFSTLTVSNMSPEDSSIYLCSVEGVPNYGYTFGSGTRLTVV.

In DNA form, the CDR3 reads TGTGCCAGCAGCCCCCGGACAGGTGCCTATGGCTACACCTTC. Translated, it gives CASSPRTGAYGYTF. The V call is TRBV7-9, the J call TRBJ1-2; 7 bases are a match to TRBD1. This CDR3 spans 14 amino acids. In germline, CDR1 is SEHNR, CDR2 FQNEAQ (reference sequence). The J segment lost 4 bases and the V segment lost 5 bases, leaving 7 bases of the junction unmatched.

This chain links TRBV30 with TRBJ2-7, with 8 bases that match TRBD2. V dropped 3 bases and J dropped 6; count of bases not matched to a gene: 10. Germline assignment: CDR1 GTSNPN and CDR2 SVGIG (reference sequence). The CDR3 consists of 14 residues. The CDR3: CAWRRAGANREQYF. The DNA of the CDR3 is TGTGCCTGGAGGAGAGCGGGGGCAAATCGCGAGCAGTACTTC.

As regards this clone: Other DNA sequences in the sample encode the same CDR3. The chain uses TRBV30 and TRBJ1-1; D uncertain. From germline, CDR1 is GTSNPN and CDR2 SVGIG (reference sequence). Trimming left V 0 bases short and J 1 base short, with 9 bases between. This CDR3 has 14 residues. The CDR3 reads CAWSVLRGNTEAFF. Written as DNA, the CDR3 is TGTGCCTGGAGTGTCTTACGGGGGAACACTGAAGCTTTCTTT.

The chain recombines TRBV19 with TRBJ2-7; D is undetermined. Looked up from germline, CDR1 is LNHDA and CDR2 is SQIVND (reference sequence). Trimming left V 3 bases short and J 2 bases short, with 11 bases between. The CDR3 has 14 residues. The CDR3 is CASSMDLPPYEQYF. CDR3 coding DNA: TGTGCCAGTAGTATGGACCTTCCCCCCTACGAGCAGTACTTC.

V is TRBV30 and J is TRBJ1-2, with a tentative D call TRBD1 (5 bases). Germline CDR1 and CDR2: GTSNPN and SVGIG (reference sequence). There are 15 residues in the CDR3. V lost 8 bases and J lost 5, with 24 bases in between. CDR3 sequence: CAGGGPMGPKYGYTF. The CDR3 bases are TGTGCCGGGGGGGGACCTATGGGGCCCAAATATGGCTACACCTTC. The variable domain in full, with the rest retrieved from reference TRBV30 and TRBJ1-2, is SQTIHQWPATLVQPVGSPLSLECTVEGTSNPNLYWYRQAAGRGLQLLFYSVGIGQISSEVPQNLSASRPQDRQFILSSKKLLLSDSGFYLCAGGGPMGPKYGYTFGSGTRLTVV.

The chain links TRBV5-1 to TRBJ2-7; D ambiguous. Trimming removed 1 base from V and 1 base from J, with 12 bases in between. Germline V gene data show CDR1 as SGHRS and CDR2 as YFSETQ. The CDR3 is 15 residues long. The CDR3 nucleotides read TGCGCCAGCAGCTTGTGGCCGCAGGCTTCCTACGAGCAGTACTTC. Translated: CASSLWPQASYEQYF.

V and J are TRBV6-6 and TRBJ1-2; tentatively, D is TRBD1 (6 bases). This CDR3 contains 16 residues. The V end was cut by 2 bases, the J end by 5 bases, with 18 bases between. Germline CDR1 MNHNY, CDR2 SVGAGI (reference sequence). CDR3 coding DNA: TGTGCCAGCAGTTACGACGATTGGACAGATCTTTATGGCTACACCTTC. Its protein is CASSYDDWTDLYGYTF.

The chain combines TRBV11-3 with TRBJ2-2; D is possibly TRBD1 or TRBD2 (5 bases each). In germline, CDR1 is SGHNT, CDR2 YENEEA. Trimming pared 2 bases from V and 4 bases from J, leaving 14 bases between. The CDR3 consists of 16 residues. CDR3 nucleotides: TGTGCCAGCAGCTTATTCGGGACCCTCACCACCGGGGAGCTGTTTTTT. It specifies CASSLFGTLTTGELFF.

The V gene is TRBV6-1, the J gene TRBJ2-2; D is ambiguous. Trimming took 2 bases from V and 2 from J, leaving 6 bases between them. Per germline, CDR1 MNHNS and CDR2 SASEGT. The CDR3 extends over 14 amino acids. The CDR3 DNA reads TGTGCCAGCAGTGAAAAAGGAAACACCGGGGAGCTGTTTTTT. It codes for CASSEKGNTGELFF.

In its sample, this clone was seen a few times. The sample has other DNA sequences that encode this CDR3 too. This chain joins TRBV18 and TRBJ1-5; D is unclear. Trimming stripped 3 bases from V and 2 bases from J, with 5 bases between. Germline assignment: CDR1 KGHSH and CDR2 LQKENI. The CDR3 has 13 amino acids. CDR3 loop: CASSPGGNQPQHF. CDR3 nucleotides: TGTGCCAGCTCACCGGGTGGCAATCAGCCCCAGCATTTT.

This clone was seen more than once but under ten times. The chain employs TRBV7-2 and TRBJ1-3; tentative D call: TRBD1 (5 bases). Germline V lookup: CDR1 SGHTA, CDR2 FQGNSA. Trimming left V 5 bases short and J 4 bases short, with 15 bases between. The CDR3 length is 15 residues. The CDR3 coding sequence is TGTGCCAGCAGCACTTCCGGGACGAAAGGAAACACCATATATTTT. The encoded protein is CASSTSGTKGNTIYF.

This chain connects TRBV7-9 to TRBJ1-4; D gene ambiguous. This CDR3 comprises 15 residues. V was shortened by 7 bases and J by 3 bases, with 15 bases between the two germline ends. Germline V gene data show CDR1 as SEHNR and CDR2 as FQNEAQ (reference sequence). CDR3 region: CASNVQSSPNEKLFF. The CDR3 coding sequence is TGTGCCAGCAACGTCCAGAGTTCACCTAATGAAAAACTGTTTTTT.

The genes are TRBV4-2 and TRBJ2-5; no definite D call. This CDR3 has 12 residues. Trimming took 0 bases from V and 4 from J, leaving 3 bases between them. Germline V CDR1 and CDR2: LGHNA, YNFKEQ. The CDR3 coding sequence is TGTGCCAGCAGCCAAGAGTCAGAGACCCAGTACTTC. Amino acids: CASSQESETQYF.

This chain connects TRBV29-1 to TRBJ2-5; TRBD2 matches 11 bases. CDR3 size: 20 residues. With V trimmed by 2 bases and J by 5 bases, 22 bases remained unmatched. Germline V gene data show CDR1 as SQVTM and CDR2 as ANQGSEA. The DNA for the CDR3 is TGCAGCGTTGAAAAAGCAGGTCCGAAAATAGCGGGAGGGCCAGAGGAGACCCAGTACTTC. Translation: CSVEKAGPKIAGGPEETQYF. Looking up the rest from reference TRBV29-1 and TRBJ2-5 gives the full variable domain: SAVISQKPSRDICQRGTSLTIQCQVDSQVTMMFWYRQQPGQSLTLIATANQGSEATYESGFVIDKFPISRPNLTFSTLTVSNMSPEDSSIYLCSVEKAGPKIAGGPEETQYFGPGTRLLVL.

V is TRBV18 and J is TRBJ2-1, with TRBD1 matching over 12 bases. The CDR3 is 16 amino acids. The J segment lost 9 bases and the V segment lost 3 bases, leaving 9 bases of the junction unmatched. Germline lookup yields CDR1 KGHSH and CDR2 LQKENI. The CDR3 sequence is CASSPSLGQGAGEQFF. The DNA of the CDR3 is TGTGCCAGCTCACCGTCGTTGGGACAGGGGGCCGGTGAGCAGTTCTTC.

Concerning this clone: The sample carries other DNA sequences with the same CDR3. The gene calls are TRBV5-1 and TRBJ2-5; unclear D gene. The CDR3 length is 14 residues. Between the trimmed V and J ends, which lost 0 bases and 1 base, there was a span of 7 bases. Per the germline V gene, CDR1 is SGHRS and CDR2 is YFSETQ. The CDR3 region has the DNA TGCGCCAGCAGCTTGGGGGGTTCCCAAGAGACCCAGTACTTC. This gives the protein CASSLGGSQETQYF.

The rearrangement joins TRBV6-5 to TRBJ2-1, with D possibly matching TRBD2 (7 bases). CDR1 is MNHEY, CDR2 SVGAGI, per germline. Trimming took 8 bases from V and 7 from J, leaving 15 bases between them. The CDR3 is made up of 13 amino acids. CDR3 sequence (DNA): TGTGCCAGCCGGGAGGACAGAGGTAATGAGCAGTTCTTC. Its translation is CASREDRGNEQFF.

V gene TRBV6-1 combines with J gene TRBJ1-1, with D perhaps TRBD1 (5 bases). Germline lookup yields CDR1 MNHNS and CDR2 SASEGT. CDR3 length equals 13 residues. The V and J ends lost 2 bases and 5 bases respectively, with 9 bases between them. The CDR3 DNA reads TGTGCCAGCAGTGAACTTTGGGGGACTGAAGCTTTCTTT. Protein: CASSELWGTEAFF.

The J gene is TRBJ2-1, the V gene TRBV30; D gene ambiguous. The germline V and J ends were trimmed by 8 bases and 9 bases, with 11 bases remaining between them. The CDR3 is made up of 10 amino acids. Germline V gene data show CDR1 as GTSNPN and CDR2 as SVGIG (reference sequence). Here the CDR3 DNA reads TGTGCCGGCGGCCGGGCTGAGCAGTTCTTC. Translating gives CAGGRAEQFF.

This clone was picked up one time. The chain employs TRBV7-8 and TRBJ1-2; maybe TRBD1 (5 bases). V lost 5 bases, J lost 8 bases, and 12 bases lay in between. Germline CDR1 and CDR2: SGHVS and FQNEAQ. The CDR3 is 12 residues long. The CDR3 region is CASSADSEGYTF. In nucleotides, the CDR3 is TGTGCCAGCAGCGCCGACAGTGAAGGCTACACCTTC.

The rearrangement links TRBV29-1 to TRBJ2-3; D unresolved. Germline V lookup: CDR1 SQVTM, CDR2 ANQGSEA. V lost 7 bases and J lost 1, with 3 bases in between. The length of the CDR3 is 10 residues. In DNA form, the CDR3 reads TGCAGCGGATGCACAGATACGCAGTATTTT. Translating it yields CSGCTDTQYF.

The chain has TRBV9 and TRBJ2-5, with 14 nucleotides matching TRBD2. Germline V gene lookup returns CDR1 SGDLS and CDR2 YYNGEE. CDR3 size: 15 residues. The V segment lost 3 bases and the J segment 6 bases; nucleotides outside the gene matches: 4. CDR3 region: CASSGGTSGGQTQYF. CDR3 nucleotides: TGTGCCAGCAGCGGAGGGACTAGCGGGGGACAGACCCAGTACTTC.

This chain links TRBV29-1 with TRBJ1-5; D might be TRBD1 (5 bases). With 6 bases removed from V and 7 bases from J, the gap between germline ends came to 19 bases. The germline V gene has CDR1 SQVTM and CDR2 ANQGSEA. CDR3 length: 14 amino acids. CDR3 loop: CSVRKAGTGQPQHF. The CDR3 DNA reads as TGCAGCGTCAGAAAGGCAGGGACGGGGCAGCCCCAGCATTTT.